This T cell receptor beta chain is drawn from a study of blood T cell repertoires in COVID-19 (dated by TCRdb to 2020 to 2022). The study in broad terms: Collaborator samples came from the United States, Italy and Spain and covered acute and convalescent phases of COVID-19. Where available, HLA class I and class II types were taken from metadata supplied by the sample provider and were not determined by assay-based typing. A freely available public database, intended as a resource for researchers studying the immune response to SARS-CoV-2, is where the repertoires were released. Subjects who had been exposed to COVID-19, were actively infected with it, or had recovered from it provided the deeply sampled blood TCRbeta repertoires that made up the dataset. The prospective study material was composed of cDNA or gDNA derived from T cells, B-cell-depleted T cells, or PBMCs. The samples were drawn from the first 160 participants of the ongoing ImmuneRACE study and from under 1,500 subjects provided by 6 global collaborators. A de-identified subject ID, COVID-19 status, age in years and sex were almost always included in the sample metadata.

From the germline V gene (reference sequence), CDR1 is LGHDT and CDR2 is YNNKEL. There are 15 amino acids in the CDR3, from cysteine to phenylalanine inclusive. The read is trimmed to its CDR3 DNA, 45 bases read in frame from base 1. V loses 5 bases of germline sequence and J loses 1 base, and the interval between the two ends is 15 bases. General conclusions and limits of the study: Clinical and demographic metadata were provided uncurated, with the amount varying by source and participant.

Samples from volunteer blood donors who had recovered from COVID-19 were contributed by a second Seattle source. The collaborating institutions used their own protocols to collect whole blood in K2EDTA tubes. For TCRbeta analysis, collaborators shipped samples as frozen whole blood, isolated PBMCs, or DNA extracted from either of those sample types. About this clone itself: Its antigen is currently not known. Base qualities are not at hand, and no much larger clone is one base apart.

The immunoSEQ Assay, a bias-controlled multiplex PCR, was used to amplify TCRbeta CDR3 regions from genomic DNA. Per the authors' processing: Nucleated cell counts per sample were estimated from amplification of reference gene primers within the assay. To quantify the absolute abundance of each unique TCRbeta CDR3 rearrangement, sequence reads were collapsed and filtered. For each sample, productive Simpson clonality was calculated by taking the square root of Simpson's diversity index across productive rearrangements. The immuneACCESS repertoire file appears here via TCRdb, limited to in-frame rearrangements. These files lack a portion of the clones; in checked studies, under half of the deficit traces to unresolved V genes, and the cause of the others is not known. The V and J calls and the clone size are those of that table, but D and trimming were determined from the DNA. The sample contains some 250,000 clones, approximately 84% of them found a single time. Of the sample, about 2.9% is held by the ten largest clones.

Material for sequencing was peripheral blood. Recombination linked TRBV3-1 (or the pseudogene TRBV3-2) to TRBJ2-7, and perhaps TRBD2 as D gene, on 6 matching bases. The receptor was derived from a woman in her twenties or thirties who had recovered from COVID-19. Here is the DNA: TGTGCCAGCAGCGCGTCGGCCCGGGGGTCCTACGAGCAGTACTTC. This is translated as CASSASARGSYEQYF.